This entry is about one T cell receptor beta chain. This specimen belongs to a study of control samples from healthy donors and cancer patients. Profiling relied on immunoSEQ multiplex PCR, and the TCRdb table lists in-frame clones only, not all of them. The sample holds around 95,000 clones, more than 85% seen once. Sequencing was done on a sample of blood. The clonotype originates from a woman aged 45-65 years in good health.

The CDR3 DNA sequence: TGTGCCAGCAGCGGGACAGGGACGGAGACCCAGTACTTC. It encodes CASSGTGTETQYF. The V gene is TRBV9, the J gene TRBJ2-5; 8 nucleotides match TRBD1. The CDR3 covers 13 residues. J gave up 5 bases and V 3 bases, and 3 bases lay outside the gene matches. CDR1 and CDR2 (germline): SGDLS, YYNGEE. Full variable domain (rest looked up from reference TRBV9 and TRBJ2-5): DSGVTQTPKHLITATGQRVTLRCSPRSGDLSVYWYQQSLDQGLQFLIQYYNGEERAKGNILERFSAQQFPDLHSELNLSSLELGDSALYFCASSGTGTETQYFGPGTRLLVL.